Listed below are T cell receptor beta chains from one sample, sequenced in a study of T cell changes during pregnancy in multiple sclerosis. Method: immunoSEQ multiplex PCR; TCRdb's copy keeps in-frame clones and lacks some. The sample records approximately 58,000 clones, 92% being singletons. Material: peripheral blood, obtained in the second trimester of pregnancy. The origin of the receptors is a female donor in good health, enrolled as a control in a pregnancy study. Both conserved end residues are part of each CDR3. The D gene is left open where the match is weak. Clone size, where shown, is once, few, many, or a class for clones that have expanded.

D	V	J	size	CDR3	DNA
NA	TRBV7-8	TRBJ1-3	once	CASSLLGGSSGNTIYF	TGTGCCAGCAGCTTGCTCGGGGGGAGCTCTGGAAACACCATATATTTT
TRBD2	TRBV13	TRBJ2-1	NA	CASSRGEEQFF	TGTGCCAGCAGCCGGGGGGAAGAGCAGTTCTTC
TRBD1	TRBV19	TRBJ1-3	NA	CASRLTGQYSGNTIYF	TGTGCCAGTAGACTCACGGGACAGTACTCTGGAAACACCATATATTTT
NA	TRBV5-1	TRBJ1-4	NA	CASSFRGPTNEKLFF	TGCGCCAGCAGCTTTAGGGGTCCAACTAATGAAAAACTGTTTTTT
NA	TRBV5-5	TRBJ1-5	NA	CASSLAGELHQPQHF	TGTGCCAGCAGCTTGGCCGGTGAGCTCCATCAGCCCCAGCATTTT
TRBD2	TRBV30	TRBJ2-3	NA	CAWSVGGRADTQYF	TGTGCCTGGAGTGTCGGCGGGAGGGCAGATACGCAGTATTTT
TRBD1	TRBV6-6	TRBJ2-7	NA	CASRNGTGGRYEQYF	TGTGCCAGCAGAAACGGGACAGGGGGAAGGTACGAGCAGTACTTC
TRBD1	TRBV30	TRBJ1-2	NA	CAWIPDRGHGYTF	TGTGCCTGGATTCCGGACAGGGGTCATGGCTACACCTTC
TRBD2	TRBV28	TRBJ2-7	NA	CASTGTSGGQGVYEQYF	TGTGCCAGCACGGGGACTAGCGGGGGTCAGGGAGTCTACGAGCAGTACTTC
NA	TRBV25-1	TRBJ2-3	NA	CASSEYRGAYTQYF	TGTGCCAGCAGTGAATACCGCGGGGCCTATACGCAGTATTTT
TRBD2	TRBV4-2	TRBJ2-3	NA	CASSSTSGSTDTQYF	TGTGCCAGCAGCTCGACTAGCGGTAGCACAGATACGCAGTATTTT
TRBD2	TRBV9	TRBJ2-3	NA	CASSVDSGGRTQYF	TGTGCCAGCAGCGTAGATTCTGGCGGGAGGACGCAGTATTTT
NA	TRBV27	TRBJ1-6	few	CASSLFDSSYNSPLHF	TGTGCCAGCAGTTTATTCGACAGCTCCTATAATTCACCCCTCCACTTT
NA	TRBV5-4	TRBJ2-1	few	CASSRSLLSGGNEQFF	TGTGCCAGCAGCCGATCTCTGCTCAGTGGGGGGAATGAGCAGTTCTTC
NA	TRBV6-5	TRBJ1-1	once	CASGRRVTEAFF	TGTGCCAGCGGGCGCAGGGTCACTGAAGCTTTCTTT
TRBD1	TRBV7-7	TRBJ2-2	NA	CASSLGQGGTGELFF	TGTGCTAGCAGCCTGGGACAGGGAGGGACCGGGGAGCTGTTTTTT
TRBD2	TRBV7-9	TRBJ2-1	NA	CASSPLSGSTYNEQFF	TGTGCCAGCAGCCCTCTTAGCGGGAGCACCTACAATGAGCAGTTCTTC
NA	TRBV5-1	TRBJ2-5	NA	CASSQGQQQETQYF	TGCGCCAGCAGTCAAGGACAGCAGCAAGAGACCCAGTACTTC
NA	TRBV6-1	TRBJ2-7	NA	CASSEAVWAALSAYEQYF	TGTGCCAGCAGTGAAGCGGTTTGGGCAGCCCTTTCCGCCTACGAGCAGTACTTC
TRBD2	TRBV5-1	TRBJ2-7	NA	CASSVLAGGSYEQYF	TGCGCCAGCAGCGTCTTGGCGGGAGGCTCCTACGAGCAGTACTTC
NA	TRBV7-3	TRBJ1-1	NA	CASSPGGGDTEAFF	TGTGCCAGCAGCCCGGGGGGGGGTGACACTGAAGCTTTCTTT
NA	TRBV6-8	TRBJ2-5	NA	CASSFTQKREGGDQYF	TGTGCCAGCAGTTTTACCCAGAAGAGAGAGGGGGGGGACCAGTACTTC
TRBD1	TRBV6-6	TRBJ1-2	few	CASSYLDRGSGYTF	TGTGCCAGCAGTTACTTAGACAGGGGAAGTGGCTACACCTTC
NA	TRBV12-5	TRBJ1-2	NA	CASGFNPPGGYTF	TGTGCTAGTGGTTTCAACCCACCAGGTGGCTACACCTTC
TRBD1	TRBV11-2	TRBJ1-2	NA	CASSLNSGTGLGYTF	TGTGCCAGCAGCCTAAACTCCGGGACAGGGCTCGGCTACACCTTC
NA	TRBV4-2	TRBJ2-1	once	CASSRGPQQFF	TGTGCCAGCAGCCGTGGGCCTCAGCAGTTCTTC
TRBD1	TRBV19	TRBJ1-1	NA	CASSIPYPGGRTEAFF	TGTGCCAGTAGTATCCCCTATCCAGGGGGGAGGACTGAAGCTTTCTTT
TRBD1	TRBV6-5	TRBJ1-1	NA	CASSYRTGENTEAFF	TGTGCCAGCAGTTACAGGACAGGGGAGAACACTGAAGCTTTCTTT
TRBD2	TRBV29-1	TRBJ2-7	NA	CSVEGAGTSGDYEQYF	TGCAGCGTTGAGGGTGCAGGGACTAGCGGCGACTACGAGCAGTACTTC
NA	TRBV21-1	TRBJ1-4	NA	CASDPIQRTLEKLFF	TGTGCCAGCGACCCGATACAGAGAACTCTTGAAAAACTGTTTTTT
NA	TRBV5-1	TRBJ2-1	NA	CASSDPSAGDPEQFF	TGCGCCAGCAGCGATCCCTCCGCAGGGGACCCCGAGCAGTTCTTC
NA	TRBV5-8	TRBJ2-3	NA	CASSWLSHTGIISDTQYF	TGTGCCAGCAGCTGGCTCAGTCACACAGGCATAATCTCAGATACGCAGTATTTT
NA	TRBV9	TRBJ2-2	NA	CASSVSWVAGRTGELFF	TGTGCCAGCAGCGTCTCCTGGGTTGCGGGGCGGACCGGGGAGCTGTTTTTT
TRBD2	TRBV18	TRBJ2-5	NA	CASSGGLAGGETQYF	TGTGCCAGCTCAGGCGGACTAGCCGGTGGAGAGACCCAGTACTTC
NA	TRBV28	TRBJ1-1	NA	CASSFLRSTEAFF	TGTGCCAGCAGTTTCTTAAGGAGCACTGAAGCTTTCTTT
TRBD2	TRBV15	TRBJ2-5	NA	CATSRGGGRAIIETQYF	TGTGCCACCAGCAGAGGAGGCGGGAGGGCAATCATCGAGACCCAGTACTTC
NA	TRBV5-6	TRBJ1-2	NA	CASSFGQPPRDGYTF	TGTGCCAGCAGCTTTGGACAGCCTCCGCGCGATGGCTACACCTTC
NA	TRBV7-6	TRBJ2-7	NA	CASSPRLGYEQYF	TGTGCCAGCAGCCCCCGACTAGGGTACGAGCAGTACTTC
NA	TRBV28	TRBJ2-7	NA	CASSFEASSYEQYF	TGTGCCAGCAGTTTTGAGGCCAGCTCCTACGAGCAGTACTTC
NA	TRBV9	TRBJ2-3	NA	CASSVTQWGGRDTQYF	TGTGCCAGCAGCGTAACTCAGTGGGGGGGCCGGGATACGCAGTATTTT
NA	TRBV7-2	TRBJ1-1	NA	CASSLAGFGTEAFF	TGTGCCAGCAGCTTGGCCGGGTTCGGCACTGAAGCTTTCTTT
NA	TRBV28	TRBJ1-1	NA	CASTQRNTEAFF	TGTGCCAGCACACAGAGAAACACTGAAGCTTTCTTT
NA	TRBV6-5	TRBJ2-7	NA	CASSYSRGSGSYEQYF	TGTGCCAGCAGTTACTCGCGGGGCTCGGGCTCCTACGAGCAGTACTTC
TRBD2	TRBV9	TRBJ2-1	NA	CASSVETSGTYEQFF	TGTGCCAGCAGCGTTGAGACTAGCGGGACCTATGAGCAGTTCTTC
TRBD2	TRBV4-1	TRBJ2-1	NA	CASSQEPGLAGGTEQFF	TGCGCCAGCAGCCAAGAACCGGGGCTAGCGGGAGGTACTGAGCAGTTCTTC
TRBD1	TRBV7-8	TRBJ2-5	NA	CASSQGTVETQYF	TGTGCCAGCAGCCAAGGGACAGTAGAGACCCAGTACTTC
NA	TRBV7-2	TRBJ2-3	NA	CASSSDLSASTDTQYF	TGTGCCAGCAGCTCGGACTTATCCGCTAGCACAGATACGCAGTATTTT
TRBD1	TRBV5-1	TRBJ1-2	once	CASSRSTGGFGYGYTF	TGCGCCAGCAGCCGGTCAACAGGGGGCTTCGGCTATGGCTACACCTTC
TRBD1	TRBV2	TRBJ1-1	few	CASRKDGTGPSPEAFF	TGTGCCAGCAGAAAGGACGGGACAGGTCCTTCTCCTGAAGCTTTCTTT
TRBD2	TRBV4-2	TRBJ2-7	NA	CASSQEASGRGYEQYF	TGTGCCAGCAGCCAAGAGGCTAGCGGGAGGGGCTACGAGCAGTACTTC
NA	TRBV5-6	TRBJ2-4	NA	CASTPTRAGRNIQYF	TGTGCCAGCACCCCGACCCGGGCAGGGAGGAACATTCAGTACTTC
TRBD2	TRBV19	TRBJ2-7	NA	CASSIALAGTYEQYF	TGTGCCAGTAGTATAGCCCTAGCGGGGACCTACGAGCAGTACTTC
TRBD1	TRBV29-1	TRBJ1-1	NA	CSVEGQGASEAFF	TGCAGCGTTGAGGGACAGGGGGCTTCTGAAGCTTTCTTT
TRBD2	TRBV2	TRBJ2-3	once	CASMKGLAGGTDTQYF	TGTGCCAGCATGAAGGGGCTAGCGGGAGGGACAGATACGCAGTATTTT
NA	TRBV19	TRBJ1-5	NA	CASSTRTDYQPQHF	TGTGCCAGTAGTACCAGGACAGATTATCAGCCCCAGCATTTT